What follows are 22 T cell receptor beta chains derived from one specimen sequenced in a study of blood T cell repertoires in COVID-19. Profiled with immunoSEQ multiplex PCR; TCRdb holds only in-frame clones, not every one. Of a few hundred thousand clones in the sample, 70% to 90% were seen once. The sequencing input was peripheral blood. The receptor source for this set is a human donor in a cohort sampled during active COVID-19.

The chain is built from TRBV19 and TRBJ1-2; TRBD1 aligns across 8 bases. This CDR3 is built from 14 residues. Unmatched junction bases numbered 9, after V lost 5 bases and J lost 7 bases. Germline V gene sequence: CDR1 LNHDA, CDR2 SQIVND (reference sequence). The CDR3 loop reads CASSADRERFGYTF. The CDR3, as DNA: TGTGCCAGTAGTGCGGACAGGGAGCGGTTTGGCTACACCTTC.

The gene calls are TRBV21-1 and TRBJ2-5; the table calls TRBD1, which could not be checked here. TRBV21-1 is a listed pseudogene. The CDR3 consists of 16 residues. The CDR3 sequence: CASSKGEDRGGETQYF. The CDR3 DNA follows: TGTGCCAGCAGCAAAGGTGAGGACAGGGGAGGAGAGACCCAGTACTTC.

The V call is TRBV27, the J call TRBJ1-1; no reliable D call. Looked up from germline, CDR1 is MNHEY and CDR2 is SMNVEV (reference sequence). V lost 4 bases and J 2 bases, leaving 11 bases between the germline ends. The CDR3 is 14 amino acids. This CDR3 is CASSWARTNTEAFF. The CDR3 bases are TGTGCCAGCAGTTGGGCCAGAACTAACACTGAAGCTTTCTTT.

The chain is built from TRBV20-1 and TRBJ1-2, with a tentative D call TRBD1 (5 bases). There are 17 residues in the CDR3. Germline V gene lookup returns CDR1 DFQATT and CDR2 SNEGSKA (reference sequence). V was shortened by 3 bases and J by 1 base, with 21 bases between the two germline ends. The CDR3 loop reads CSASSDPLSGGNYGYTF. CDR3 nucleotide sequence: TGCAGTGCTAGTTCCGATCCACTCTCCGGGGGTAACTATGGCTACACCTTC.

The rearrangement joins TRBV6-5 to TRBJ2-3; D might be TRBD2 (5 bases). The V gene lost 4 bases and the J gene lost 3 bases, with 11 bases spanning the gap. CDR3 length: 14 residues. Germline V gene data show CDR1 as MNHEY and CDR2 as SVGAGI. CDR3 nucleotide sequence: TGTGCCAGCAGTTCCGACTATGGGACAGATACGCAGTATTTT. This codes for CASSSDYGTDTQYF.

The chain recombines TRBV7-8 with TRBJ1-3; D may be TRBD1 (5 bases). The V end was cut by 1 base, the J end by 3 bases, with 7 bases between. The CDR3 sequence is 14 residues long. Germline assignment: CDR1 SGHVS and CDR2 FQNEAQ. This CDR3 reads CASSLVGGGNTIYF. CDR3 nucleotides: TGTGCCAGCAGCTTAGTCGGGGGTGGAAACACCATATATTTT.

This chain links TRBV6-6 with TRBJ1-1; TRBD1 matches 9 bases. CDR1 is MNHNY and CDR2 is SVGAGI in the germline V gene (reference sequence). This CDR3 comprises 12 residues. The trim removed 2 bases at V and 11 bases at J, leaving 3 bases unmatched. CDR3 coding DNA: TGTGCCAGCAGTTACGCGGACAGGGGCGCTTTCTTT. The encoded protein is CASSYADRGAFF.

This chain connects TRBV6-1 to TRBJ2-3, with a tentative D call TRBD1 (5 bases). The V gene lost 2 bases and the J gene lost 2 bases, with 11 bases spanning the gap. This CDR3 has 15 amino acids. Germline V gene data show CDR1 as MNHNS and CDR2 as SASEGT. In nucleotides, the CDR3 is TGTGCCAGCAGTGAAATGGACACGTTCACAGATACGCAGTATTTT. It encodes CASSEMDTFTDTQYF.

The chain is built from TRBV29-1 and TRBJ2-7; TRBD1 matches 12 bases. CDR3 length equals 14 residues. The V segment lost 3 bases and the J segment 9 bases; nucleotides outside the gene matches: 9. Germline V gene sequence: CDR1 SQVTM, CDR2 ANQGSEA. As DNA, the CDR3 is TGCAGCGTTGAGCCGGGACAGGGGGCGCCTAGGCAGTACTTC. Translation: CSVEPGQGAPRQYF.

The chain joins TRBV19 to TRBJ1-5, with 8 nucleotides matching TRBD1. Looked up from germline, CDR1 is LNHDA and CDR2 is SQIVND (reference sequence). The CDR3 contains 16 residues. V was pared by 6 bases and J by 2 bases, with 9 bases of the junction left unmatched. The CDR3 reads CASRTSPGQGNQPQHF. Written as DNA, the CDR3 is TGTGCCAGTAGGACCTCACCGGGACAGGGCAATCAGCCCCAGCATTTT.

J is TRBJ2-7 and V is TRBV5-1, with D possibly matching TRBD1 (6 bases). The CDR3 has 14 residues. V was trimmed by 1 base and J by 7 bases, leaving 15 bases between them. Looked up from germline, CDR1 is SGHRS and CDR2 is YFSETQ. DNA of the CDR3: TGCGCCAGCAGCTTGCCAACAGGGAATCAGGAGCAGTACTTC. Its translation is CASSLPTGNQEQYF.

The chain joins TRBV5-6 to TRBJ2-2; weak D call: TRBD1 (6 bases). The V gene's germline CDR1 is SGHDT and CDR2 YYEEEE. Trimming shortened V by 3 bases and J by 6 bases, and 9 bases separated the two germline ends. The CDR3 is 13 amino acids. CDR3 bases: TGTGCCAGCAGCTCTGAGGGGGCCGGGGAGCTGTTTTTT. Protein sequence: CASSSEGAGELFF.

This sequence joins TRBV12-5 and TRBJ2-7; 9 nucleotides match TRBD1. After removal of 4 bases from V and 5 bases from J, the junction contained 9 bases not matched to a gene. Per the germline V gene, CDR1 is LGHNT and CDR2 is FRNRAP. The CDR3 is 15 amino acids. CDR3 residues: CASGWGTGSLNEQYF. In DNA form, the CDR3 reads TGTGCTAGTGGTTGGGGGACAGGGTCCCTTAACGAGCAGTACTTC.

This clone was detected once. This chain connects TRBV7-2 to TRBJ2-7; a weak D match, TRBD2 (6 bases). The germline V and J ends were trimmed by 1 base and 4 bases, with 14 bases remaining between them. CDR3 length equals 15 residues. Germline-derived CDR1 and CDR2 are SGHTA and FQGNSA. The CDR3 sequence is CASSLGLALVYEQYF. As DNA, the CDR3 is TGTGCCAGCAGCTTAGGGCTAGCGTTAGTATACGAGCAGTACTTC.

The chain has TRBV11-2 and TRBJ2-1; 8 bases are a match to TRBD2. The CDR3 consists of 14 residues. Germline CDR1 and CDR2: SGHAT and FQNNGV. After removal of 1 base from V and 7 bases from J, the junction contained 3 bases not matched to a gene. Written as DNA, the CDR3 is TGTGCCAGCAGCTTAGCGGCTAGCGGGAATGAGCAGTTCTTC. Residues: CASSLAASGNEQFF.

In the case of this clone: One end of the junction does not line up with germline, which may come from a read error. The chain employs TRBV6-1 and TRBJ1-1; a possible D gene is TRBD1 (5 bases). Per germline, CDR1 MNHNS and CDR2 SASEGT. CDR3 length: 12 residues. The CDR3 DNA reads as TGTGCCAGCGGTGAGGGGAGCACTGAAGCTTTCTTT. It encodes CASGEGSTEAFF.

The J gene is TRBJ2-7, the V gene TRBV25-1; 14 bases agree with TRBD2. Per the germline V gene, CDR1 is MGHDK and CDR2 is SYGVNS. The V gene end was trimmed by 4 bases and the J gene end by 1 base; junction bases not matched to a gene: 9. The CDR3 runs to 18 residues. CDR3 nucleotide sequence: TGTGCCAGCAGTGCAGGCGGGACTAGCGGGGGCCAATCCTACGAGCAGTACTTC. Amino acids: CASSAGGTSGGQSYEQYF.

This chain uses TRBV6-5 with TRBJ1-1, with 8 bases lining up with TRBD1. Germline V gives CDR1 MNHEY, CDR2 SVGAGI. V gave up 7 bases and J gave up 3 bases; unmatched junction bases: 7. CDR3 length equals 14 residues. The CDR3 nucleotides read TGTGCCAGCACCCCGACAGGGGAGGACACTGAAGCTTTCTTT. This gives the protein CASTPTGEDTEAFF.

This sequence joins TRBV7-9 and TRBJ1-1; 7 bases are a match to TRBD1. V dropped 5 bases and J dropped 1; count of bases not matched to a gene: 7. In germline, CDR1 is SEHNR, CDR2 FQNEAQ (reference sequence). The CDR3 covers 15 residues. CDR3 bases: TGTGCCAGCAGCCCCTCGGGACAGAAGAACACTGAAGCTTTCTTT. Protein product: CASSPSGQKNTEAFF.

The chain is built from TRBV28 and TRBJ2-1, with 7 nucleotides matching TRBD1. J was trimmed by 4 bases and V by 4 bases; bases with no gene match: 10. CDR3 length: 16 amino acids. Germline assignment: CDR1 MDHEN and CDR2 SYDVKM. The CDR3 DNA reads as TGTGCCAGCAGTTCAGAGACAGGGTCGGCGTACAATGAGCAGTTCTTC. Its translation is CASSSETGSAYNEQFF. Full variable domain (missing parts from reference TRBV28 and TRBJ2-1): DVKVTQSSRYLVKRTGEKVFLECVQDMDHENMFWYRQDPGLGLRLIYFSYDVKMKEKGDIPEGYSVSREKKERFSLILESASTNQTSMYLCASSSETGSAYNEQFFGPGTRLTVL.

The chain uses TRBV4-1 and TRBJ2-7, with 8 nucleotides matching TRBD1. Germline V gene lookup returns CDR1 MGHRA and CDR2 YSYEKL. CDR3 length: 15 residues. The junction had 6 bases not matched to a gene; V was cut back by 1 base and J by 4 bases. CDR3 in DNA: TGCGCCAGCAGCCAAGGTCAGGGGGCCAAGTACGAGCAGTACTTC. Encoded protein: CASSQGQGAKYEQYF.

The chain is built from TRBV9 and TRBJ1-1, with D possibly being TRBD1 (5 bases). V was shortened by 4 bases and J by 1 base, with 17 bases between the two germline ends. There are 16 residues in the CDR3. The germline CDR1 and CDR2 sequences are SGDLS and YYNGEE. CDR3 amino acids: CASSYHVGQANTEAFF. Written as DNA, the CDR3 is TGTGCCAGCAGCTACCACGTGGGGCAGGCGAACACTGAAGCTTTCTTT. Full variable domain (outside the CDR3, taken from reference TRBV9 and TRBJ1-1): DSGVTQTPKHLITATGQRVTLRCSPRSGDLSVYWYQQSLDQGLQFLIQYYNGEERAKGNILERFSAQQFPDLHSELNLSSLELGDSALYFCASSYHVGQANTEAFFGQGTRLTVV.